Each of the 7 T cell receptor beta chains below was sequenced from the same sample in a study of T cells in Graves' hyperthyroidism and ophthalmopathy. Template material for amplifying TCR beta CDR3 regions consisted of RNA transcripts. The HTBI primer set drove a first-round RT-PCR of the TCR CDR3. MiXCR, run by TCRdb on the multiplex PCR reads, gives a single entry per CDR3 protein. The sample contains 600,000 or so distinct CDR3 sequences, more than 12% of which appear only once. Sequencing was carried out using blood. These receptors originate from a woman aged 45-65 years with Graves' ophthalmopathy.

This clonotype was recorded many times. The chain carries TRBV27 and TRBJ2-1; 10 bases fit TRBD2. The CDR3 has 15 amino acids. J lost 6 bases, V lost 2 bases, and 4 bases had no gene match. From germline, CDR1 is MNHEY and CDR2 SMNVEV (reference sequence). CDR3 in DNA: TGTGCCAGCAGTTTAGGACTAGCGGTCCCCAATGAGCAGTTCTTC. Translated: CASSLGLAVPNEQFF.

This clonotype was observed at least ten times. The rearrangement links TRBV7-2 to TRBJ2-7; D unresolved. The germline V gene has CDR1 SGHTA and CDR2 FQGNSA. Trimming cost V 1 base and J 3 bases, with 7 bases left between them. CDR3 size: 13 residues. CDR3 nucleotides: TGTGCCAGCAGCTTAGTATCGCGCTACGAGCAGTACTTC. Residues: CASSLVSRYEQYF. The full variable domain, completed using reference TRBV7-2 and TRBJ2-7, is GAGVSQSPSNKVTEKGKDVELRCDPISGHTALYWYRQSLGQGLEFLIYFQGNSAPDKSGLPSDRFSAERTGGSVSTLTIQRTQQEDSAVYLCASSLVSRYEQYFGPGTRLTVT.

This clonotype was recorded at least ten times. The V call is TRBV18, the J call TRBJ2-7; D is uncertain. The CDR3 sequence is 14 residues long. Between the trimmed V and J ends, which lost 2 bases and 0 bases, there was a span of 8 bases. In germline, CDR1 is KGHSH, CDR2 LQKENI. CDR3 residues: CASSPIGPSYEQYF. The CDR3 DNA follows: TGTGCCAGCTCACCAATTGGGCCCTCCTACGAGCAGTACTTC. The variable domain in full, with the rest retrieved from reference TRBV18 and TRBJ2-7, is NAGVMQNPRHLVRRRGQEARLRCSPMKGHSHVYWYRQLPEEGLKFMVYLQKENIIDESGMPKERFSAEFPKEGPSILRIQQVVRGDSAAYFCASSPIGPSYEQYFGPGTRLTVT.

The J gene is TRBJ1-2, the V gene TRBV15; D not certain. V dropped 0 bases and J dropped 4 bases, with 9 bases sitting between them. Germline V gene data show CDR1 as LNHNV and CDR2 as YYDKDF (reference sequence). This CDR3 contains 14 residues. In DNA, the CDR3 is TGTGCCACCAGCAGAGATAAGCGGGGCTATGGCTACACCTTC. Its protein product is CATSRDKRGYGYTF.

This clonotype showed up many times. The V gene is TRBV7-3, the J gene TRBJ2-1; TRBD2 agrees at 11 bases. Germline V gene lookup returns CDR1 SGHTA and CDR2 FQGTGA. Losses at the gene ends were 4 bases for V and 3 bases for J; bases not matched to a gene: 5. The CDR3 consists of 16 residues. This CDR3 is CASSYTGTSGYNEQFF. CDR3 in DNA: TGTGCCAGCAGCTATACCGGGACTAGCGGCTACAATGAGCAGTTCTTC.

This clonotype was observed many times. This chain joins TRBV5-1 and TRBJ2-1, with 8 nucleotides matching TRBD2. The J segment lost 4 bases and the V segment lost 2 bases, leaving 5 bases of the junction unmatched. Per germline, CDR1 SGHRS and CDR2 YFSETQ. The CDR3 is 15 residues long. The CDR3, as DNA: TGCGCCAGCAGCTTTACAGCGGGAGCTTACAATGAGCAGTTCTTC. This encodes CASSFTAGAYNEQFF.

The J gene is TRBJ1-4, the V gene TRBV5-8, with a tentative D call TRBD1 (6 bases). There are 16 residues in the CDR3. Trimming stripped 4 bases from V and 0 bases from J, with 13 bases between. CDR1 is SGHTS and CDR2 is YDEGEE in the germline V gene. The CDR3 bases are TGTGCCAGCAGCACGGAGGGACAAGCAACTAATGAAAAACTGTTTTTT. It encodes CASSTEGQATNEKLFF. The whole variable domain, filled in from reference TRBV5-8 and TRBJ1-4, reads EAGVTQSPTHLIKTRGQQATLRCSPISGHTSVYWYQQALGLGLQFLLWYDEGEERNRGNFPPRFSGRQFPNYSSELNVNALELEDSALYLCASSTEGQATNEKLFFGSGTQLSVL.